This T cell receptor (beta chain) derives from a study of PD-L1 blockade in urothelial cancer. Measured with immunoSEQ multiplex PCR; TCRdb has only the in-frame clones, and not every one. This table has tens of thousands of clones, 75% to 90% appearing once. Germline V lookup: CDR1 SGDLS, CDR2 YYNGEE. The CDR3 runs to 18 residues. Unmatched junction bases numbered 9, after V lost 0 bases and J lost 4 bases. This TCR was sampled from a man aged 35 to 55 with urothelial cancer. The chain uses TRBV9 and TRBJ2-2, with 10 bases matching TRBD1. Here the sequenced sample was PBMCs, taken around atezolizumab (anti-PD-L1) treatment. CDR3 DNA: TGTGCCAGCAGCGTAGGCGGACAGGGGGTAAGGTCCACCGGGGAGCTGTTTTTT. Translated, it gives CASSVGGQGVRSTGELFF.